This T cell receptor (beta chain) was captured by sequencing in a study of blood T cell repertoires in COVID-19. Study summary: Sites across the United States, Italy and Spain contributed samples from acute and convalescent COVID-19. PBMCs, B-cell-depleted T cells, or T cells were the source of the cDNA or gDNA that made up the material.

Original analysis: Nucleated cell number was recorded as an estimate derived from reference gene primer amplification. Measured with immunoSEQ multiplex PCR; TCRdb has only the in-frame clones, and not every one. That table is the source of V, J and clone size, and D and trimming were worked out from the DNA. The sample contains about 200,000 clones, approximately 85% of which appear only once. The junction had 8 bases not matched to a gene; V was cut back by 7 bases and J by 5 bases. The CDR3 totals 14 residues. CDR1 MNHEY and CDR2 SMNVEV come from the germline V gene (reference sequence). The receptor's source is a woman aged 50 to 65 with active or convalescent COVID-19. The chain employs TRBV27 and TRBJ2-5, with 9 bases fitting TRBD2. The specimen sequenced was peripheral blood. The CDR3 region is CASTWAGGLETQYF. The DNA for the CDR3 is TGTGCCAGCACGTGGGCGGGAGGGCTTGAGACCCAGTACTTC.